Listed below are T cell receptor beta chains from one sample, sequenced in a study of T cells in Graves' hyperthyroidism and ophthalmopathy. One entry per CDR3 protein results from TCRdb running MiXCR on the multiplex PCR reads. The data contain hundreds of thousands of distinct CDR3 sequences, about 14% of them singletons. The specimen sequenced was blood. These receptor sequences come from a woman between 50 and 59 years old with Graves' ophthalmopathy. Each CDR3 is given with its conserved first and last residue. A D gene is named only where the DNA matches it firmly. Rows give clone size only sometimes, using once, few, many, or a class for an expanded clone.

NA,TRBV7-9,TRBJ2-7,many,TGTGCCAGCAGCTTAGCGGGACTGCCGTACGAGCAGTACTTC,CASSLAGLPYEQYF
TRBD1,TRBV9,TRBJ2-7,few,TGTGCCAGCAGCACCTCCGGGACAGGGGGAGGCGAGCAGTACTTC,CASSTSGTGGGEQYF
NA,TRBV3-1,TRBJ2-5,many,TGTGCCAGCAGCCAAGTCAGGAGAAGCCAAGAGACCCAGTACTTC,CASSQVRRSQETQYF
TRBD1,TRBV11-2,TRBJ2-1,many,TGTGCCAGCAGCTTACTCAGAGGGGACAGGAGCTCCTACAATGAGCAGTTCTTC,CASSLLRGDRSSYNEQFF
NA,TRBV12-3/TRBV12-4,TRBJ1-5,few,TGTGCCAGCAGCAGGGCCCCTGGGAATCAGCCCCAGCATTTT,CASSRAPGNQPQHF
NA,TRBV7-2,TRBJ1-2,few,TGTGCCAGCAGCTTAGATACGGGGACGGGAGGCTACACCTTC,CASSLDTGTGGYTF
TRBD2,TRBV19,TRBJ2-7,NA,TGTGCCAGTAGTAACGGACTAGCCTACGAGCAGTACTTC,CASSNGLAYEQYF
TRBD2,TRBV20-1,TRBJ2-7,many,TGCAGTGCTAGAGATCCGGCTAGCGGGACCTACGAGCAGTACTTC,CSARDPASGTYEQYF
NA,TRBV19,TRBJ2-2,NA,TGTGCCAGTAGTAGCATCTCTGGAGGGATGAGGAGAATCGGGGAGCTGTTTTTT,CASSSISGGMRRIGELFF
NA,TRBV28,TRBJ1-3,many,TGTGCCAGCAGTCACAGAAACTCTGGAAACACCATATATTTT,CASSHRNSGNTIYF
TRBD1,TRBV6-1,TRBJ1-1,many,TGTGCCAGCAGTGAATTCCCACCGAATCCAGGGGGTTGGAACACTGAAGCTTTCTTT,CASSEFPPNPGGWNTEAFF